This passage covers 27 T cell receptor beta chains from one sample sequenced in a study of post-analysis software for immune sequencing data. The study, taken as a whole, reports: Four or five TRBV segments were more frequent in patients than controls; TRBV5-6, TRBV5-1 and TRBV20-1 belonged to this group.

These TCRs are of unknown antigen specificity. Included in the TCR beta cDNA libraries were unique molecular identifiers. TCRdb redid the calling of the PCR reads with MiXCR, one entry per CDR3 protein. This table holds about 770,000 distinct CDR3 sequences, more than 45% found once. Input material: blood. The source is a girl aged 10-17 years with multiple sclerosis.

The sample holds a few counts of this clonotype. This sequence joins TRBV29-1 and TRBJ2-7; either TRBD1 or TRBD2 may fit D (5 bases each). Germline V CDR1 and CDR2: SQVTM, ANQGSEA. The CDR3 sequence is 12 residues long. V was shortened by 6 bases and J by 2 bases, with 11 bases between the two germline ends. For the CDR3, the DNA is TGCAGCGTCGGGACCTTAACCTACGAGCAGTACTTC. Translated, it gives CSVGTLTYEQYF.

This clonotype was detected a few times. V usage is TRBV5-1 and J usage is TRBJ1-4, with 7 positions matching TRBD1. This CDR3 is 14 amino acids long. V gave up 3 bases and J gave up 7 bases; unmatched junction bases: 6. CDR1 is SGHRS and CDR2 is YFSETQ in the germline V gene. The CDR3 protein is CASSSGTEGEKLFF. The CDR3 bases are TGCGCCAGCAGCTCCGGGACAGAGGGTGAAAAACTGTTTTTT.

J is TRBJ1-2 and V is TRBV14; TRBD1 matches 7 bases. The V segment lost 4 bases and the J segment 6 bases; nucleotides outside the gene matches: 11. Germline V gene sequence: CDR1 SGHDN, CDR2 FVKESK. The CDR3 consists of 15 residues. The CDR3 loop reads CASSLLRGAGDGYTF. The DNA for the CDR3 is TGTGCCAGCAGCCTTCTCAGGGGGGCCGGCGATGGCTACACCTTC. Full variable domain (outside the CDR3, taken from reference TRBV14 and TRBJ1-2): EAGVTQFPSHSVIEKGQTVTLRCDPISGHDNLYWYRRVMGKEIKFLLHFVKESKQDESGMPNNRFLAERTGGTYSTLKVQPAELEDSGVYFCASSLLRGAGDGYTFGSGTRLTVV.

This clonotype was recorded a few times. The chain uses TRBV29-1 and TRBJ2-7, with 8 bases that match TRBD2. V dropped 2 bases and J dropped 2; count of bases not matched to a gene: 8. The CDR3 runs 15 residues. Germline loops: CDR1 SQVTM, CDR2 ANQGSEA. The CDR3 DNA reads TGCAGCGTTGAATCAAGAACGGGAGGGCCCTACGAGCAGTACTTC. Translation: CSVESRTGGPYEQYF.

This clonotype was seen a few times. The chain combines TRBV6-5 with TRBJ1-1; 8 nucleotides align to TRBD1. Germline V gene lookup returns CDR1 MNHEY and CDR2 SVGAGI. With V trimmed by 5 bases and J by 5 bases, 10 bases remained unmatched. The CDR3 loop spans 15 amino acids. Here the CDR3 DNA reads TGTGCCAGCAGTCGTGGACAGGGATGGAGGACTGAAGCTTTCTTT. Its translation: CASSRGQGWRTEAFF.

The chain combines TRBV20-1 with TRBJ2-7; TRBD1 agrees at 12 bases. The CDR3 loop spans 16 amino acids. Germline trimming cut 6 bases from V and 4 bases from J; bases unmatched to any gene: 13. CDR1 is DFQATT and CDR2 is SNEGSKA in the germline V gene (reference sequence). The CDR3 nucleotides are TGCAGTGCCCTTATGGCCTGGGACAGGGGGCGGTACGAGCAGTACTTC. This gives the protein CSALMAWDRGRYEQYF.

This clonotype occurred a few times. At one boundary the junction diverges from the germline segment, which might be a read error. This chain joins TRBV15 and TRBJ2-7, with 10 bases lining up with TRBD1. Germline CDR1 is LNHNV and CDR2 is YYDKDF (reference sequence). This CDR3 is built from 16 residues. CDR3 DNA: TGTGCCACCAGCGGAGACCGGGACAGGGGAGCCTACGAGCAGTACTTC. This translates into CATSGDRDRGAYEQYF.

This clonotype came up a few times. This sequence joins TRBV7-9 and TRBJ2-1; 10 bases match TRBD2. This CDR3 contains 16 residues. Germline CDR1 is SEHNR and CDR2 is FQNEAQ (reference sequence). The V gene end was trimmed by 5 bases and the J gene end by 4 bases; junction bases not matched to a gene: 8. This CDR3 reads CASSPRTSGPYNEQFF. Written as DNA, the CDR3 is TGTGCCAGCAGCCCTCGGACTAGCGGCCCATACAATGAGCAGTTCTTC.

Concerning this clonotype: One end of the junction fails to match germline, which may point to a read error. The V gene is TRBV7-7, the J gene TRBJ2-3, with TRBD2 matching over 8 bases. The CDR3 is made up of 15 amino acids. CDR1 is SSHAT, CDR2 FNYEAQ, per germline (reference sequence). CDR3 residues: CASSDGGRLTDTQYF. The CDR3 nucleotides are TGTGCTAGCAGCGATGGCGGGAGGTTAACAGATACGCAGTATTTT.

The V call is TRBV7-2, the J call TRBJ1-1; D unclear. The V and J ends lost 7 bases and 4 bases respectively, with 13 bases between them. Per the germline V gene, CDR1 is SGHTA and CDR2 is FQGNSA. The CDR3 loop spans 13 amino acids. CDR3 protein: CASTQIVGTEAFF. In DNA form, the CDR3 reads TGTGCCAGCACCCAAATAGTGGGCACTGAAGCTTTCTTT. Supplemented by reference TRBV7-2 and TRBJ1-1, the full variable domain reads GAGVSQSPSNKVTEKGKDVELRCDPISGHTALYWYRQSLGQGLEFLIYFQGNSAPDKSGLPSDRFSAERTGGSVSTLTIQRTQQEDSAVYLCASTQIVGTEAFFGQGTRLTVV.

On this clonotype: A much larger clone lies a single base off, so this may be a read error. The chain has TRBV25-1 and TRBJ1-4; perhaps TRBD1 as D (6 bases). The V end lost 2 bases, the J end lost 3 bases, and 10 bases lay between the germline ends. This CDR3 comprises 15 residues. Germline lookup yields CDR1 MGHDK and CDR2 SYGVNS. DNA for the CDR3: TGTGCCAGCAGTGAAAGCAGGGGTCCTAATGAAAAACTGTTTTTT. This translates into CASSESRGPNEKLFF.

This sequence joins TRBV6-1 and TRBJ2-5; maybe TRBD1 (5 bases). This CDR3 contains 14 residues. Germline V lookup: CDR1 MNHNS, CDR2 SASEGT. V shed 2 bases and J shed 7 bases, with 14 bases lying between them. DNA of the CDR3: TGTGCCAGCAGTGAATTGACAGATCGAGGGACCCAGTACTTC. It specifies CASSELTDRGTQYF.

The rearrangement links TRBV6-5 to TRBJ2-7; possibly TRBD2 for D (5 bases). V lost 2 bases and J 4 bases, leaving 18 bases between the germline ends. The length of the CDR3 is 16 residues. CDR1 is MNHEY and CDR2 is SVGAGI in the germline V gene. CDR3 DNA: TGTGCCAGCAGTTACGCCCCCTCCGGGATAAGTTACGAGCAGTACTTC. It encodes CASSYAPSGISYEQYF.

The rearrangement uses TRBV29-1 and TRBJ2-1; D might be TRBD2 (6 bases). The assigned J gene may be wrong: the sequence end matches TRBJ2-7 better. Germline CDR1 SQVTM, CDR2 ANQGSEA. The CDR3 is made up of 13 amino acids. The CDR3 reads CSVERGSHNEQYF. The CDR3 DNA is TGCAGCGTTGAACGGGGGTCCCACAATGAGCAGTACTTC.

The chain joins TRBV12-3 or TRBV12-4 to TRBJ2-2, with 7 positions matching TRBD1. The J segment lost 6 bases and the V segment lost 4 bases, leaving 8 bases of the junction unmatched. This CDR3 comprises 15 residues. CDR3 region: CASSSPRQGAGELFF. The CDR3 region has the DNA TGTGCCAGCAGTTCTCCACGGCAGGGGGCCGGGGAGCTGTTTTTT.

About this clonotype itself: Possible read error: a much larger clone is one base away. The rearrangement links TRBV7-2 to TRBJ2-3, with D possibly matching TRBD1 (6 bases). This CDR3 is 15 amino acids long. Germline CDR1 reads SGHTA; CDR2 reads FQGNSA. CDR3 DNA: TGTGCCAGCAGCTTAGACGGGGCCTTGACAGGTACGCAGTATTTT. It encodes CASSLDGALTGTQYF. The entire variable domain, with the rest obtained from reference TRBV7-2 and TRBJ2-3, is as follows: GAGVSQSPSNKVTEKGKDVELRCDPISGHTALYWYRQSLGQGLEFLIYFQGNSAPDKSGLPSDRFSAERTGGSVSTLTIQRTQQEDSAVYLCASSLDGALTGTQYFGPGTRLTVL.

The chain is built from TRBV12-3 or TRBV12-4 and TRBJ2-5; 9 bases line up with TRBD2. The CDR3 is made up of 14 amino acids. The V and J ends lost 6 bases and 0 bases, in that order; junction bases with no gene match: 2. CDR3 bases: TGTGCCAGCAGGACTAGCGGCTACCAAGAGACCCAGTACTTC. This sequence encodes CASRTSGYQETQYF.

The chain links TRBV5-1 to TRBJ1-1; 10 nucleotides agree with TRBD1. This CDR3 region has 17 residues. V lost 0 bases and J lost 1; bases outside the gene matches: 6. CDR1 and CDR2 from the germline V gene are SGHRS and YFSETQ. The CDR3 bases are TGCGCCAGCAGCTTGGATCTCCGGGACAGGGGGAACACTGAAGCTTTCTTT. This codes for CASSLDLRDRGNTEAFF.

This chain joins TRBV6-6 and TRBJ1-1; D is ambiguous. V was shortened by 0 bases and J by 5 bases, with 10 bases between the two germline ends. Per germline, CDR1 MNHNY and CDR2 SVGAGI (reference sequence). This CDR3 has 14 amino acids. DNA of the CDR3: TGTGCCAGCAGTTACTCGGCAGCGAGTACTGAAGCTTTCTTT. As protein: CASSYSAASTEAFF.

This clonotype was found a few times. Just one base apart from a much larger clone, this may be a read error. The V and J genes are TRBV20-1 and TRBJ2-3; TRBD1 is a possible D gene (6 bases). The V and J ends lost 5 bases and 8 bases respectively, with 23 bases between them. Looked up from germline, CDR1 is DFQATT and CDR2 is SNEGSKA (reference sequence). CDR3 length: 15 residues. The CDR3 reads CSAGGQGLSGGTQYF. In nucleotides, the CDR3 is TGCAGTGCTGGGGGCCAGGGTCTCTCTGGGGGTACGCAGTATTTT.

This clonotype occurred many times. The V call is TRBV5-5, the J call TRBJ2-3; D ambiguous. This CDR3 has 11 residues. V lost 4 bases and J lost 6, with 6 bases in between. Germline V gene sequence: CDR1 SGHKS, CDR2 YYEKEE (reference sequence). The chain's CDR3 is CASSRLDTQYF. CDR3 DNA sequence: TGTGCCAGCAGCCGCCTCGATACGCAGTATTTT.

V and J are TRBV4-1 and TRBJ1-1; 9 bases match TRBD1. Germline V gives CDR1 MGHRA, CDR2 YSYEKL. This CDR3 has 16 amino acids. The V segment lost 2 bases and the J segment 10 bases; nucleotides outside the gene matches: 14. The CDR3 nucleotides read TGCGCCAGCAGCCAAATTCATGGACAGGGGAAATTAGGAGCTTTCTTT. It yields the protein CASSQIHGQGKLGAFF.

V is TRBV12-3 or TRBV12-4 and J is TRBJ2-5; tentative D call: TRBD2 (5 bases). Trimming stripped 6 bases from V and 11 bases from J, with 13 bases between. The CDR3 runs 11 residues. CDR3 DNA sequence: TGTGCCAGCAGGATTACTTGGGAGCAGTACTTC. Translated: CASRITWEQYF.

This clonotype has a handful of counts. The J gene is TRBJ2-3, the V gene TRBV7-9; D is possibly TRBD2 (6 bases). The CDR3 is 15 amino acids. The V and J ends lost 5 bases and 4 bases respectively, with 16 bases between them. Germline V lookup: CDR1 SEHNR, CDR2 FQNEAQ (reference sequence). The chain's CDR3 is CASSPIADQADTQYF. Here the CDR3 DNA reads TGTGCCAGCAGCCCAATAGCGGATCAGGCAGATACGCAGTATTTT.

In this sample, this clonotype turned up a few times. The CDR3 DNA follows: TGTGCCAGCAGCTCCGCCAGTTGGGATGAGCAGTTCTTC. Amino acid sequence: CASSSASWDEQFF. V is TRBV7-3 and J is TRBJ2-1; D is uncertain. The V gene's germline CDR1 is SGHTA and CDR2 FQGTGA. The length of the CDR3 is 13 residues. The V end was cut by 4 bases, the J end by 8 bases, with 12 bases between.

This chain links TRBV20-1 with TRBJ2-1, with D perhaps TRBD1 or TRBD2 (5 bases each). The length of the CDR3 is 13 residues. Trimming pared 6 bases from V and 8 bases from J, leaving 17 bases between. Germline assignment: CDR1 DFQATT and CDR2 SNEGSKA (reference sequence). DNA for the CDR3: TGCAGTGCCGGGACCCTAAGGTGGGATGAGCAGTTCTTC. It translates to CSAGTLRWDEQFF.

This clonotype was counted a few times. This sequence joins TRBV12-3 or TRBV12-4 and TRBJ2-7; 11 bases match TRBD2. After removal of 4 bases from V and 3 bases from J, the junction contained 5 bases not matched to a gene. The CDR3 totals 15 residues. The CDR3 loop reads CASSSVLAGGYEQYF. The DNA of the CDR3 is TGTGCCAGCAGTTCCGTGCTAGCGGGAGGCTACGAGCAGTACTTC.